A single sample is the source of the 21 T cell receptor beta chains below, sequenced in a study of regulatory T cells in long-lasting Graves disease. Through Arm-PCR of CDR3 regions and iRepertoire HTBI primers, TCR beta libraries were built. One entry per CDR3 protein, called by TCRdb with MiXCR from the multiplex PCR reads. This sample has 500,000 or so distinct CDR3 sequences, with approximately 16% found just once. This sample's time point: newly diagnosed GD, antithyroid drugs for less than 3 months. Generation of the TCR library employed RNA extracted from PBMCs. This sample was shared with a second study, whose subject was T cells in Graves' hyperthyroidism and ophthalmopathy.

The material sequenced was peripheral blood mononuclear cells (PBMCs), taken at new diagnosis, from a patient treated with antithyroid drugs. These receptors originate from a woman between 40 and 65 years old with Graves disease.

In this sample, this clonotype turned up a few times. The gene calls are TRBV19 and TRBJ2-3; 8 bases are shared with TRBD1. The germline gives CDR1 LNHDA, CDR2 SQIVND (reference sequence). V was clipped by 7 bases and J by 2 bases; unmatched bases: 5. The CDR3 has 14 residues. CDR3 loop: CASKVDRDTDTQYF. In DNA, the CDR3 is TGTGCCAGTAAGGTGGACAGGGACACAGATACGCAGTATTTT.

As for this clonotype: It may be a read error: a sequence one base away is much more abundant. The gene calls are TRBV11-3 and TRBJ2-1, with D possibly matching TRBD2 (7 bases). This CDR3 has 16 amino acids. V lost 5 bases, J lost 7 bases, and 21 bases lay in between. Looked up from germline, CDR1 is SGHNT and CDR2 is YENEEA. Written as DNA, the CDR3 is TGTGCCAGCAGCCCCCGGGGAGGGGGGGGAGGAAATGAGCAGTTCTTC. This encodes CASSPRGGGGGNEQFF.

This clonotype was recorded at least ten times. The V call is TRBV3-1, the J call TRBJ1-2, with 8 bases matching TRBD1. The CDR3 runs 15 residues. The germline CDR1 and CDR2 sequences are LGHDT and YNNKEL (reference sequence). The trim removed 2 bases at V and 8 bases at J, leaving 10 bases unmatched. The CDR3 spells CASSQRGETGAGYTF. CDR3 DNA sequence: TGTGCCAGCAGCCAAAGGGGAGAGACAGGGGCCGGCTACACCTTC.

The gene calls are TRBV24-1 and TRBJ2-1, with 10 bases identical to TRBD2. J gave up 3 bases and V 2 bases, and 3 bases lay outside the gene matches. The CDR3 is made up of 16 amino acids. The germline V gene encodes CDR1 KGHDR and CDR2 SFDVKD. CDR3 DNA sequence: TGTGCCACCAGTGATTCTACTAGCGGGGACTACAATGAGCAGTTCTTC. Its protein product is CATSDSTSGDYNEQFF.

To note about this clonotype: One base away lies a much larger clone, so this may be a sequencing read error. The CDR3 ends on some other residue instead of the conserved phenylalanine or tryptophan, so this is likely a read error. The chain employs TRBV5-1 and TRBJ2-1, with 9 positions matching TRBD2. From germline, CDR1 is SGHRS and CDR2 YFSETQ. J gave up 6 bases and V 0 bases, and 7 bases lay outside the gene matches. The CDR3 has 16 amino acids. CDR3 coding DNA: TGCGCCAGCAGCTTGGATCGTCTAGCGGGGCTCAATGAGCAGTTCCTC. This sequence encodes CASSLDRLAGLNEQFL.

This clonotype has a count of ten or more. The V call is TRBV28, the J call TRBJ2-5, with 10 positions matching TRBD1. Looked up from germline, CDR1 is MDHEN and CDR2 is SYDVKM. The V segment lost 6 bases and the J segment 8 bases; nucleotides outside the gene matches: 6. The CDR3 is 13 amino acids. CDR3 DNA: TGTGCCAGCAGCCTCGGGACAGGGGAAACCCAGTACTTC. It encodes CASSLGTGETQYF.

This sequence joins TRBV6-9 and TRBJ1-6; 10 bases agree with TRBD1. V was pared by 4 bases and J by 10 bases, with 4 bases of the junction left unmatched. Germline V CDR1 and CDR2: MNHGY, SVAAGI. This CDR3 spans 14 amino acids. DNA of the CDR3: TGTGCCAGCAGTTCCGGGACAGGGGACTCACCCCTCCACTTT. Encoded protein: CASSSGTGDSPLHF.

The chain couples TRBV2 to TRBJ2-5; D might be TRBD1 (6 bases). CDR1 and CDR2 from the germline V gene are SNHLY and FYNNEI. The germline V and J ends were trimmed by 8 bases and 6 bases, with 10 bases remaining between them. The CDR3 totals 11 residues. The CDR3, as DNA: TGTGCCAGCGGGACATTACAGACCCAGTACTTC. Translation: CASGTLQTQYF.

This clonotype was found a few times. V usage is TRBV5-4 and J usage is TRBJ2-2; 13 positions match TRBD2. CDR1 is SGHNT and CDR2 is YYREEE in the germline V gene (reference sequence). The CDR3 contains 17 residues. The trim removed 7 bases at V and 1 base at J, leaving 7 bases unmatched. In nucleotides, the CDR3 is TGTGCCAGCCAGACTAGCGGGGGGCTAATGAACACCGGGGAGCTGTTTTTT. Translated: CASQTSGGLMNTGELFF. Using reference TRBV5-4 and TRBJ2-2 for the parts outside the CDR3, the full variable domain is ETGVTQSPTHLIKTRGQQVTLRCSSQSGHNTVSWYQQALGQGPQFIFQYYREEENGRGNFPPRFSGLQFPNYSSELNVNALELDDSALYLCASQTSGGLMNTGELFFGEGSRLTVL.

Worth noting for this clonotype: A much larger clone lies one base from this, so it may be a read error. V usage is TRBV6-1 and J usage is TRBJ1-2; D remains ambiguous. The V end was cut by 6 bases, the J end by 8 bases, with 16 bases between. CDR1 is MNHNS, CDR2 SASEGT, per germline. The CDR3 consists of 13 residues. CDR3 in DNA: TGTGCCAGCAGATACGTGGGGTCGAGGGGCTACACCTTC. Translation: CASRYVGSRGYTF.

This clonotype showed up many times. V is TRBV28 and J is TRBJ2-7, with a tentative D call TRBD1 (6 bases). Trimming left V 4 bases short and J 5 bases short, with 12 bases between. Germline CDR1 reads MDHEN; CDR2 reads SYDVKM. This CDR3 spans 13 amino acids. The CDR3 nucleotides read TGTGCCAGCAGTTCTAACAGGGTTCACGAGCAGTACTTC. It specifies CASSSNRVHEQYF.

In this sample, this clonotype turned up a few times. This chain joins TRBV9 and TRBJ1-5; a weak D match, TRBD1 (5 bases). The V gene's germline CDR1 is SGDLS and CDR2 YYNGEE. Trimming cost V 4 bases and J 0 bases, with 20 bases left between them. The CDR3 is 18 amino acids. CDR3 residues: CASSMGGEAPYSNQPQHF. In DNA, the CDR3 is TGTGCCAGCAGCATGGGGGGAGAGGCCCCTTATAGCAATCAGCCCCAGCATTTT.

This chain uses TRBV6-1 with TRBJ2-1, with 9 bases matching TRBD1. CDR3 length equals 16 residues. Germline V lookup: CDR1 MNHNS, CDR2 SASEGT. V lost 6 bases, J lost 6 bases, and 12 bases stayed unmatched. The CDR3 DNA reads TGTGCCAGCAGATCCACCGGGACAGGGTTGGTCAATGAGCAGTTCTTC. Amino acids: CASRSTGTGLVNEQFF.

This clonotype was detected ten times or more. The DNA of the CDR3 is TGTGCCAGCGGAAGTGGGACAGGGCTCTACGAGCAGTACTTC. Translated, it gives CASGSGTGLYEQYF. The J gene is TRBJ2-7, the V gene TRBV6-8, with TRBD1 matching 9 bases. V was clipped by 8 bases and J by 3 bases; unmatched bases: 8. Germline CDR1 reads MNHGY; CDR2 reads SAAAGT. This CDR3 is built from 14 residues.

CDR3 bases: TGTGCCAGTAGTATTCAAATTGGCGGGCAGCCCCAGCATTTT. Its translation: CASSIQIGGQPQHF. This chain joins TRBV19 and TRBJ1-5; D gene uncertain. This CDR3 is 14 amino acids long. Germline V gene lookup returns CDR1 LNHDA and CDR2 SQIVND (reference sequence). The V end lost 3 bases, the J end lost 7 bases, and 13 bases lay between the germline ends. The entire variable domain, with the rest obtained from reference TRBV19 and TRBJ1-5, is as follows: DGGITQSPKYLFRKEGQNVTLSCEQNLNHDAMYWYRQDPGQGLRLIYYSQIVNDFQKGDIAEGYSVSREKKESFPLTVTSAQKNPTAFYLCASSIQIGGQPQHFGDGTRLSIL.

The table lists this clonotype with many counts. The chain carries TRBV12-3 or TRBV12-4 and TRBJ1-1, with D possibly TRBD1 on 5 matching bases. Trimming stripped 6 bases from V and 13 bases from J, with 18 bases between. The CDR3 contains 12 residues. CDR3 sequence (DNA): TGTGCCAGCAGACTCCCGGGACTCTGGCTTTTCTTT. Protein sequence: CASRLPGLWLFF.

This clonotype was seen ten or more times. This sequence joins TRBV29-1 and TRBJ2-5; D unclear. The length of the CDR3 is 13 residues. The V end was cut by 0 bases, the J end by 9 bases, with 14 bases between. CDR1 is SQVTM, CDR2 ANQGSEA, per germline. The CDR3 spells CSVEDQITKAQYF. The CDR3 nucleotides are TGCAGCGTTGAAGATCAGATTACTAAGGCCCAGTACTTC.

This clonotype was recorded at least ten times. The chain recombines TRBV11-1 with TRBJ2-5; no firm D call. V dropped 3 bases and J dropped 3 bases, with 8 bases sitting between them. The CDR3 is made up of 13 amino acids. The germline gives CDR1 SGHAT, CDR2 FQDESV (reference sequence). The chain's CDR3 is CASSLGMKETQYF. The CDR3, as DNA: TGTGCCAGCAGCTTGGGAATGAAAGAGACCCAGTACTTC. The full variable domain, its missing parts supplied by reference TRBV11-1 and TRBJ2-5, is EAEVAQSPRYKITEKSQAVAFWCDPISGHATLYWYRQILGQGPELLVQFQDESVVDDSQLPKDRFSAERLKGVDSTLKIQPAELGDSAMYLCASSLGMKETQYFGPGTRLLVL.

This clonotype was observed many times. V gene TRBV5-1 combines with J gene TRBJ2-1; no reliable D call. Trimming removed 0 bases from V and 1 base from J, with 8 bases in between. The CDR3 is made up of 15 amino acids. Germline-derived CDR1 and CDR2 are SGHRS and YFSETQ. CDR3 sequence (DNA): TGCGCCAGCAGCTTGGGTGAAAGGTCCTACAATGAGCAGTTCTTC. Translation gives CASSLGERSYNEQFF.

For this clonotype: A far larger clone is one base from this, pointing to a likely read error. This chain connects TRBV18 to TRBJ2-7; maybe TRBD2 (5 bases). V gave up 8 bases and J gave up 3 bases, with 17 bases separating them. CDR1 KGHSH and CDR2 LQKENI come from the germline V gene. This CDR3 contains 14 residues. The CDR3 coding sequence is TGTGCCAGCAGTGAGACGGGGTCCCGCTACGAGCAGTACTTC. Its translation is CASSETGSRYEQYF. Combining the CDR3 with reference TRBV18 and TRBJ2-7 gives the whole variable domain NAGVMQNPRHLVRRRGQEARLRCSPMKGHSHVYWYRQLPEEGLKFMVYLQKENIIDESGMPKERFSAEFPKEGPSILRIQQVVRGDSAAYFCASSETGSRYEQYFGPGTRLTVT.

The V call is TRBV6-1, the J call TRBJ1-2; a weak D match, TRBD1 (6 bases). The CDR3 is made up of 14 amino acids. The V and J ends lost 6 bases and 7 bases respectively, with 18 bases between them. Germline values: CDR1 MNHNS, CDR2 SASEGT. For the CDR3, the DNA is TGTGCCAGCAGGGTGGACAGTAGGGATGCTGGCTACACCTTC. This sequence encodes CASRVDSRDAGYTF.